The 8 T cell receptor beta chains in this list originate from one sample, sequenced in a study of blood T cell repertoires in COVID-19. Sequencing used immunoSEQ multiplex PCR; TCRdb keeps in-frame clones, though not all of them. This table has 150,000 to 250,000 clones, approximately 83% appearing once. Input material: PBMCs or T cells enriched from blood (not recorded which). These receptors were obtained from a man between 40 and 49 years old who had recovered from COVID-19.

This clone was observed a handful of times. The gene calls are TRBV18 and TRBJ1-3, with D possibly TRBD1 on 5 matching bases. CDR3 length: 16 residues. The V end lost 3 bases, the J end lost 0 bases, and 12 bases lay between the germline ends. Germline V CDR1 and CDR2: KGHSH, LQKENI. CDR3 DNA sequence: TGTGCCAGCTCACCCCCTGGAGGGACCTCTGGAAACACCATATATTTT. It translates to CASSPPGGTSGNTIYF.

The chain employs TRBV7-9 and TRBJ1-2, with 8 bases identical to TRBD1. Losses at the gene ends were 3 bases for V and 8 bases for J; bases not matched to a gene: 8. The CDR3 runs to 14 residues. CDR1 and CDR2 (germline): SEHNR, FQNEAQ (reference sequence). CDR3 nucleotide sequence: TGTGCCAGCAGCTTTCATCAGGGGGCACGGGGCTACACCTTC. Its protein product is CASSFHQGARGYTF.

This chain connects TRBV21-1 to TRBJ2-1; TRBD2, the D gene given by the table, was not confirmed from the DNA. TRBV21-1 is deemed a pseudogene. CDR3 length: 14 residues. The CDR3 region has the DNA TGTGCCAGCGTAGGGTCCTCGGGGGGCGATGAGCAGTTCTTC. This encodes CASVGSSGGDEQFF.

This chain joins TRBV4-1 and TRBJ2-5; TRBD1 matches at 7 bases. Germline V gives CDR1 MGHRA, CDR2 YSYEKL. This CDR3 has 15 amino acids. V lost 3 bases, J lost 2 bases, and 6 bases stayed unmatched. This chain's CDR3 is CASSHLGTDQETQYF. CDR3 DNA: TGCGCCAGCAGCCACCTCGGGACAGATCAAGAGACCCAGTACTTC.

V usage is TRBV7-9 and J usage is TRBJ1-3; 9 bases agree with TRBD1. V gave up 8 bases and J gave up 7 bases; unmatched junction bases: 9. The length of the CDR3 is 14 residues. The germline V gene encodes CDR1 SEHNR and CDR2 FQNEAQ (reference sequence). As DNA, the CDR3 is TGTGCCAGCGCCTTAGACAGGGGGAGTAACACCATATATTTT. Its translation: CASALDRGSNTIYF. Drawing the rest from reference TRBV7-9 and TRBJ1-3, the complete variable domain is DTGVSQNPRHKITKRGQNVTFRCDPISEHNRLYWYRQTLGQGPEFLTYFQNEAQLEKSRLLSDRFSAERPKGSFSTLEIQRTEQGDSAMYLCASALDRGSNTIYFGEGSWLTVV.

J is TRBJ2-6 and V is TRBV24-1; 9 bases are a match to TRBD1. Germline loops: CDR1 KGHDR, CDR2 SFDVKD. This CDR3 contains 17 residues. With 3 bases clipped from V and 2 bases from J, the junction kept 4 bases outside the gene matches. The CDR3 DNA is TGTGCCACCAGTGATGTGGGACAGGGTGCTGGGGCCAACGTCCTGACTTTC. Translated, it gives CATSDVGQGAGANVLTF.

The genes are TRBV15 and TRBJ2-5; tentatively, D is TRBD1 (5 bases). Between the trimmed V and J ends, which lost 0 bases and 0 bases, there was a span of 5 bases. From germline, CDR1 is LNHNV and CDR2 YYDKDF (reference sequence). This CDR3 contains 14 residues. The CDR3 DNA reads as TGTGCCACCAGCAGAGACAGGGACCAAGAGACCCAGTACTTC. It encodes CATSRDRDQETQYF.

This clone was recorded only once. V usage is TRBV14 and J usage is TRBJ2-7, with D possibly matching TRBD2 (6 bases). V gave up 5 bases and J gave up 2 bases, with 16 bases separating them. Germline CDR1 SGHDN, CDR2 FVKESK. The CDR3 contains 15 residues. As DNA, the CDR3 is TGTGCCAGCAGCTCAAGCAGCGGCGGGGCCTACGAGCAGTACTTC. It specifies CASSSSSGGAYEQYF.